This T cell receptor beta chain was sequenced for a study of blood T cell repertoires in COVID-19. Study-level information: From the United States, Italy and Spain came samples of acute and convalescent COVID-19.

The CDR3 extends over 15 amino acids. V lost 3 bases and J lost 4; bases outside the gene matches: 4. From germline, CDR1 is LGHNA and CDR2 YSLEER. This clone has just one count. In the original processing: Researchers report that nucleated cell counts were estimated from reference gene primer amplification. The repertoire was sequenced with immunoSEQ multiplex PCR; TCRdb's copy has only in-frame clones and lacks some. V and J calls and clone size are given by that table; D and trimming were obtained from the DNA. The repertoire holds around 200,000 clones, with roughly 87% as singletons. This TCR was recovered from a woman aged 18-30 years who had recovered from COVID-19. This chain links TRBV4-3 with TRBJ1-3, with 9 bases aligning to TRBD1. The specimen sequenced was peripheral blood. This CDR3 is CASSQGTGSGNTIYF. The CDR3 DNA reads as TGCGCCAGCAGCCAGGGGACAGGGTCAGGAAACACCATATATTTT.